This entry concerns a single TCR beta chain. Its antigen is still unknown. The CDR3, cysteine through phenylalanine, is 16 amino acids long. Only the protein sequence is given. CDR1 is given as MNHEY and CDR2 as SMNVEV, both from the germline V gene (reference sequence). A roughly 2.6 ml peripheral blood sample was drawn into PAXgene tubes per donor and stored at -80°C. Without T cell sorting, total RNA was isolated from whole blood using the PAXgene blood miRNA kit on an automated QIAcube. Peripheral blood from monozygotic twin pairs, either concordant or discordant for inflammatory bowel disease, underwent deep TCRalpha and TCRbeta repertoire profiling that used unique molecular barcoding. Smoking habits were recorded for all twin pairs, with individuals classified as current, former or never smokers. The data originate from a study of monozygotic twins with inflammatory bowel disease (dated by TCRdb to about 2019). Background for the entire study: A total of 28 monozygotic twin pairs were included in the full study, comprising nine German pairs (four IBD-concordant, five IBD-discordant) and 19 IBD-discordant Danish pairs. The search for disease-associated traits relied mainly on comparing, within discordant pairs, IBD patients with their genetically identical healthy co-twins. Each individual had, on average, about 151 000 unique TCRalpha sequences and 181 000 unique TCRbeta sequences available for analysis. Results the study describes overall, beyond this receptor: The results gave no support for a single strong signal or clonotype linked to IBD. IBD patients had lower TCRbeta repertoire diversity, measured by the inverse Simpson index, than their healthy co-twins. Differing immunosuppressive treatments among patients may have added background noise and inter-individual variability to the repertoires. Compared with healthy twins, IBD patients shared fewer clonotypes with other individuals, and the difference was most pronounced in patients with signs of disease activity. Different T cell subtypes could not be distinguished in the analysis. Repertoire similarity did not differ between concordant and discordant twins, possibly due to limited statistical power.

The library was prepared using 5' RACE. Each TCR library was prepared from around 3.5 ug of total RNA. For each sample, cDNA synthesis with SMARTScribe reverse transcriptase was split into eight separate reactions. During cDNA synthesis, template switching was used to introduce unique molecular identifiers that contained a 6-nucleotide sample barcode. TCRalpha and TCRbeta cDNA was amplified by two nested PCRs of around 16 and 10 cycles, with bead purification after each PCR. Before amplification, the cDNA was treated with uracil DNA-glycosylase and purified using the QIAquick PCR purification kit. The second PCR added Illumina TruSeq-compatible adapters along with sample-specific barcodes. TapeStation and Qubit were used to check library quality and concentration, and 4.5 to 6.5 ng of each library was pooled. Sequencing of pooled libraries was carried out on an Illumina HiSeq2500 single-index Rapid Run using 2 x 100 bp reads and custom sequencing primers. As for how the authors treated the data: PCR and sequencing errors were corrected by UMI-based consensus assembly using MiGEC version 1.2.6. MiXCR version 2.1.1 handled V(D)J alignment, clonotype assembly and CDR3 extraction. To normalise gene usage, clonotype sharing and MAIT/NKT TCR abundance, the top 1000, 10 000 and 20 000 clonotypes in each sample were analysed. After downsampling to 27 000 UMIs, diversity was calculated as the inverse Simpson index using the vegan R package. Paired Mann-Whitney U tests were applied to discordant twin pairs, and Benjamini-Hochberg correction was used for multiple testing. TCRdb reprocessed the reads, so every CDR3 protein sequence counts as one entry and DNA is not shown. In this record, the V and J calls reflect TCRdb's handling and not the investigators' own analysis. Per the sample table, the count is roughly 300,000 distinct CDR3 sequences. The ten top clones hold approximately 5.4% of the sample.

Sequencing was performed on blood. This chain joins TRBV27 to TRBJ2-1; the D call of TRBD2 rests on TCRdb alone, since no DNA is present to check it. This sequence originates from a human donor with ulcerative colitis or Crohn's disease, or a healthy co-twin of an affected twin (not recorded which). The CDR3 protein is CASSGLTSGGAGEQFF.